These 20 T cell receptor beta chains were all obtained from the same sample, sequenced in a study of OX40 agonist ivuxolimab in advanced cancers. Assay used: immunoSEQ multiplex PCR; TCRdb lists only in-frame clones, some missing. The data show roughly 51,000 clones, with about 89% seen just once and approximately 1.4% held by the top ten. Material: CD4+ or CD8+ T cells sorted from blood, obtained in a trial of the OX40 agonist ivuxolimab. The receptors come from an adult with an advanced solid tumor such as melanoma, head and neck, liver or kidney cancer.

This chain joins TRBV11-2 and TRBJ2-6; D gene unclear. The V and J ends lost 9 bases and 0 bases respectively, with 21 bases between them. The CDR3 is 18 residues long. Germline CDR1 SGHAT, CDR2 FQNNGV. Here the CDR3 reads CASTVIGRPSSGANVLTF. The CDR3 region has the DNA TGTGCCAGTACCGTGATAGGACGCCCGAGCTCTGGGGCCAACGTCCTGACTTTC.

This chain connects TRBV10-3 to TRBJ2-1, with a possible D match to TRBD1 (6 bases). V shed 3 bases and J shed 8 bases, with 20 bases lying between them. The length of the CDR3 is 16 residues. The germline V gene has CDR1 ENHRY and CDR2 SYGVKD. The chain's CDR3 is CAISDPGTPMGDEQFF. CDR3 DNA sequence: TGTGCCATCAGTGATCCCGGGACACCCATGGGGGATGAGCAGTTCTTC.

CDR3 amino acids: CASSLRGEETQYF. CDR3 nucleotides: TGTGCCAGCAGCTTACGGGGGGAAGAGACCCAGTACTTC. The chain has TRBV5-4 and TRBJ2-5; TRBD2 agrees at 7 bases. The V gene's germline CDR1 is SGHNT and CDR2 YYREEE (reference sequence). The CDR3 runs to 13 residues. V lost 2 bases to trimming and J lost 3 bases; unmatched junction nucleotides: 1.

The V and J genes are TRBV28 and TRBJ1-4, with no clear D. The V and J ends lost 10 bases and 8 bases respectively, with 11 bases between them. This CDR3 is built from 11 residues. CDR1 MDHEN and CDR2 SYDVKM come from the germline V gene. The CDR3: CATGRLEKLFF. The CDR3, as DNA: TGTGCCACCGGACGTCTGGAAAAACTGTTTTTT.

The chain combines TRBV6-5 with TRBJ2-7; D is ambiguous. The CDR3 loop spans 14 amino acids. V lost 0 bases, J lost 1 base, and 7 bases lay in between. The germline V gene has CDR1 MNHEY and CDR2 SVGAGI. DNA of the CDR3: TGTGCCAGCAGTTACTCTCTGCGATCCTACGAGCAGTACTTC. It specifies CASSYSLRSYEQYF.

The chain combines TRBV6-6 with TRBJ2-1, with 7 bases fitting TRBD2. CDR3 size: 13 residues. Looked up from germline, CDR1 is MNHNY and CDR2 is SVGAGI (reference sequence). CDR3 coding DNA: TGTGGGGGTTCGGCGGGAGTCTACAATGAGCAGTTCTTC. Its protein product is CGGSAGVYNEQFF.

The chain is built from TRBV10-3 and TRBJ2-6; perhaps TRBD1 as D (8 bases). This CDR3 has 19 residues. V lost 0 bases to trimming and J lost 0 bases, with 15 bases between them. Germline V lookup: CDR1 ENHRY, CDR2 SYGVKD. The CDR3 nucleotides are TGTGCCATCAGTGAGTCAGCGGGACAGGCGTCCTCTGGGGCCAACGTCCTGACTTTC. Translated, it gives CAISESAGQASSGANVLTF.

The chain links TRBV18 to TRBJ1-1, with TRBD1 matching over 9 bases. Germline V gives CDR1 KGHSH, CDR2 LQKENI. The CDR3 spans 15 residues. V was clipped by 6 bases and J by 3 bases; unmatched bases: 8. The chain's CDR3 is CASSRTGARDTEAFF. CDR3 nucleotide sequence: TGTGCCAGCTCTCGGACAGGGGCTCGCGACACTGAAGCTTTCTTT.

CDR3 in amino acids: CASTRDSSHEQYF. The CDR3 DNA reads TGTGCCAGCACCCGGGACAGTTCCCACGAGCAGTACTTC. V gene TRBV7-9 combines with J gene TRBJ2-7, with 7 bases that match TRBD1. With 7 bases clipped from V and 5 bases from J, the junction kept 8 bases outside the gene matches. The CDR3 contains 13 residues. CDR1 is SEHNR, CDR2 FQNEAQ, per germline (reference sequence).

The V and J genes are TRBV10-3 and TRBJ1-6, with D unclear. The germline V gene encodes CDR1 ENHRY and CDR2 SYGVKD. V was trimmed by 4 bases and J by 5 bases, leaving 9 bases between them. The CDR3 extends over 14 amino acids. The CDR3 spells CAISGGRNNSPLHF. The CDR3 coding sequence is TGTGCCATCAGTGGTGGCAGGAATAATTCACCCCTCCACTTT.

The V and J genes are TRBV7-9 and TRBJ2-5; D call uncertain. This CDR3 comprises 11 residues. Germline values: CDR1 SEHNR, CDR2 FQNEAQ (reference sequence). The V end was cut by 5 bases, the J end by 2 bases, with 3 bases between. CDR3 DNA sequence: TGTGCCAGCAGCCCTCAAGAGACCCAGTACTTC. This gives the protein CASSPQETQYF.

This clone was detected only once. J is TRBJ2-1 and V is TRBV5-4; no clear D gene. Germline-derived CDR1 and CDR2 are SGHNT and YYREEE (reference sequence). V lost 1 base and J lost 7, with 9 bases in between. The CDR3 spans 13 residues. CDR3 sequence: CASSLITSNEQFF. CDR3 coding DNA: TGTGCCAGCAGCTTGATAACTTCGAATGAGCAGTTCTTC.

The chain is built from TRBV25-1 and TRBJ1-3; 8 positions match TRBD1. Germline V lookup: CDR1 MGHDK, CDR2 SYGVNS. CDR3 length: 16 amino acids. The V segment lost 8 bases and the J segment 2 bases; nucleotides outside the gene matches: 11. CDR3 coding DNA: TGTGCCAGCGGGGTCTTAGGGACAGGTCCTGGAAACACCATATATTTT. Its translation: CASGVLGTGPGNTIYF.

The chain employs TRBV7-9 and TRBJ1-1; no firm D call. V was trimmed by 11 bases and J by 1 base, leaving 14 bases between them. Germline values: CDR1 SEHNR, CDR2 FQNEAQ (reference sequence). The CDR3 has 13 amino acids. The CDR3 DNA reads TGTGCCTGTACTAGAGGAGAGAACACTGAAGCTTTCTTT. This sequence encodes CACTRGENTEAFF.

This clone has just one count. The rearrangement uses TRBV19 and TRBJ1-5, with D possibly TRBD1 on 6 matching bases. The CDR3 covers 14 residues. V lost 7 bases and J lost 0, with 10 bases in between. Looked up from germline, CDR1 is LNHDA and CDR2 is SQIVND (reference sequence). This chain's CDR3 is CASKDRSSNQPQHF. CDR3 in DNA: TGTGCCAGTAAGGACAGATCTAGCAATCAGCCCCAGCATTTT.

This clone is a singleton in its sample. Here the CDR3 reads CASLLTSGSSDEQFF. The CDR3 DNA sequence: TGTGCCAGCCTTTTAACTAGCGGGAGTTCGGATGAGCAGTTCTTC. The J gene is TRBJ2-1, the V gene TRBV18, with 11 bases fitting TRBD2. V gave up 8 bases and J gave up 8 bases; unmatched junction bases: 11. Germline V gene data show CDR1 as KGHSH and CDR2 as LQKENI. The length of the CDR3 is 15 residues.

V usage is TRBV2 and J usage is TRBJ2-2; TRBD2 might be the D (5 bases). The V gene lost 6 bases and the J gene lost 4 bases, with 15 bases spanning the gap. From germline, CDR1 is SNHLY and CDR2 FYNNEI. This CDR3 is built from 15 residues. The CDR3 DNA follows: TGTGCCAGCAGCTTGGCAGTCCGGGGCACCGGGGAGCTGTTTTTT. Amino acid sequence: CASSLAVRGTGELFF.

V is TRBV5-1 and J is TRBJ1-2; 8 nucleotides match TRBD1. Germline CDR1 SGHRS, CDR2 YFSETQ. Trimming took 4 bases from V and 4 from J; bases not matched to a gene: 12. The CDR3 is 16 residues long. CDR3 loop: CASSPKAQGVIYGYTF. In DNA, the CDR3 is TGCGCCAGCAGCCCCAAGGCACAGGGGGTAATCTATGGCTACACCTTC.

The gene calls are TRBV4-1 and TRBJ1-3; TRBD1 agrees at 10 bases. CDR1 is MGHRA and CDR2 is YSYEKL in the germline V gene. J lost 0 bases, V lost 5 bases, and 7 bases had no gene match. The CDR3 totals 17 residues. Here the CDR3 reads CASSKGQGPISGNTIYF. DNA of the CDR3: TGCGCCAGCAGCAAGGGACAGGGGCCCATCTCTGGAAACACCATATATTTT.

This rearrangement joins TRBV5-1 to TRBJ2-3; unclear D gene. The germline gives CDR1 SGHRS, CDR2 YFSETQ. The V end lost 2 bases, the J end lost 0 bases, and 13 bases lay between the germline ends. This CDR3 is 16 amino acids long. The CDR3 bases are TGCGCCAGCAGCTTAGCAACACGCTCTAGCACAGATACGCAGTATTTT. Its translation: CASSLATRSSTDTQYF. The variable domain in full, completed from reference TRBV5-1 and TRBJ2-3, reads KAGVTQTPRYLIKTRGQQVTLSCSPISGHRSVSWYQQTPGQGLQFLFEYFSETQRNKGNFPGRFSGRQFSNSRSEMNVSTLELGDSALYLCASSLATRSSTDTQYFGPGTRLTVL.